The clone carrying this T cell receptor beta chain occurred a few times. What it binds is not known. V lost 7 bases and J lost 7, with 11 bases in between. CDR1 SGDLS and CDR2 YYNGEE come from the germline V gene. The CDR3 length is 11 residues. These data are taken from a study of cytomegalovirus exposure and HLA in healthy donors. Study results and caveats: Several of the most significant clusters appeared linked to common viral pathogens, based on a later analysis. A list of more than 150 TCR beta chains associated with cytomegalovirus was given.

Healthy individuals who donated bone marrow served as the donors. In the PCR, 60 Vbeta and 13 Jbeta primers were used. Assay used: immunoSEQ multiplex PCR; TCRdb lists only in-frame clones, some missing. The sample has 150,000 to 250,000 clones; around 80% are singletons. Sequencing was carried out using PBMCs. V gene TRBV9 combines with J gene TRBJ1-1; D remains ambiguous. The receptor comes from a man aged 25-45 years in good health and CMV-seronegative. The CDR3 nucleotides read TGTGCCAGCGGCAGGTATATTGAAGCTTTCTTT. Translated: CASGRYIEAFF.